A single sample is the source of the 23 T cell receptor beta chains below, sequenced in a study of lymphopenia after photon versus proton radiotherapy (dated by TCRdb to the late 2010s). Libraries were constructed by the immunoSEQ multiplex PCR assay. TCRdb re-hosts the immuneACCESS table, in-frame sequences only. Its copies lack some clones; in the studies checked, an unresolved V gene accounts for under half of them, and the cause for the rest is not known. The sample yields over 35,000 clones; roughly four fifths were counted once. The top ten clonotypes cover about 24% of the sample. Specimen: peripheral blood, collected from a patient treated with proton-based radiotherapy. All receptors derive from a woman aged 70 to 79 with pancreatic cancer.

The rearrangement joins TRBV11-3 to TRBJ2-2; D is uncertain. Germline CDR1 and CDR2: SGHNT and YENEEA. Trimming stripped 4 bases from V and 0 bases from J, with 3 bases between. The CDR3 runs 13 residues. CDR3 nucleotides: TGTGCCAGCAGCTACGCGAACACCGGGGAGCTGTTTTTT. Its protein product is CASSYANTGELFF.

This clone appeared a single time. The rearrangement links TRBV4-3 to TRBJ1-2; maybe TRBD1 (5 bases). This CDR3 spans 15 amino acids. The germline V and J ends were trimmed by 0 bases and 5 bases, with 13 bases remaining between them. Looked up from germline, CDR1 is LGHNA and CDR2 is YSLEER. The CDR3 spells CASSQEGRDRYGYTF. The CDR3 bases are TGCGCCAGCAGCCAAGAAGGCAGGGACCGGTATGGCTACACCTTC.

This rearrangement joins TRBV27 to TRBJ2-7; tentative D call: TRBD2 (6 bases). The CDR3 is 14 residues long. The germline CDR1 and CDR2 sequences are MNHEY and SMNVEV (reference sequence). V lost 3 bases, J lost 0 bases, and 9 bases lay in between. Here the CDR3 DNA reads TGTGCCAGCAGTTTCGGGGGACCCTCCTACGAGCAGTACTTC. Translation gives CASSFGGPSYEQYF.

The chain combines TRBV30 with TRBJ2-2; 10 bases line up with TRBD2. The CDR3 totals 16 residues. With 0 bases clipped from V and 6 bases from J, the junction kept 7 bases outside the gene matches. The germline gives CDR1 GTSNPN, CDR2 SVGIG (reference sequence). The CDR3 here is CAWSVGLAGVAGELFF. The CDR3 DNA follows: TGTGCCTGGAGTGTGGGGCTAGCGGGAGTGGCCGGGGAGCTGTTTTTT.

This sequence joins TRBV5-1 and TRBJ2-2; no clear D. CDR3 length: 14 residues. Germline CDR1 SGHRS, CDR2 YFSETQ. With 0 bases removed from V and 4 bases from J, the gap between germline ends came to 7 bases. CDR3 DNA sequence: TGCGCCAGCAGCTTGGCCGGCGGCACCGGGGAGCTGTTTTTT. Protein product: CASSLAGGTGELFF.

The rearrangement links TRBV28 to TRBJ2-5, with 14 bases lining up with TRBD2. CDR1 and CDR2 from the germline V gene are MDHEN and SYDVKM. The CDR3 runs 17 residues. V gave up 5 bases and J gave up 4 bases; unmatched junction bases: 9. The CDR3, as DNA: TGTGCCAGCAGTGCCCCCTGGACTAGCGGGAGGATAGAGACCCAGTACTTC. As protein: CASSAPWTSGRIETQYF.

The chain couples TRBV2 to TRBJ1-1, with 8 bases identical to TRBD1. V trimming: 8 bases; J trimming: 1 base; junction bases outside the gene matches: 3. CDR1 is SNHLY, CDR2 FYNNEI, per germline. CDR3 length: 13 amino acids. CDR3 amino acids: CASQGQENTEAFF. For the CDR3, the DNA is TGTGCCAGCCAGGGACAGGAGAACACTGAAGCTTTCTTT.

The V call is TRBV4-3, the J call TRBJ1-2, with TRBD1 matching 8 bases. This CDR3 region has 15 residues. CDR1 is LGHNA and CDR2 is YSLEER in the germline V gene. Unmatched junction bases numbered 7, after V lost 4 bases and J lost 3 bases. This chain's CDR3 is CASSPQGVEDYGYTF. The DNA for the CDR3 is TGCGCCAGCAGCCCACAGGGGGTTGAGGACTATGGCTACACCTTC.

V is TRBV6-5 and J is TRBJ1-4; the D gene is possibly TRBD1 (5 bases). This CDR3 region has 14 residues. CDR1 and CDR2 from the germline V gene are MNHEY and SVGAGI. The V and J ends lost 6 bases and 2 bases respectively, with 10 bases between them. Written as DNA, the CDR3 is TGTGCCAGCAGGGGGCAAGGGACTAATGAAAAACTGTTTTTT. Protein sequence: CASRGQGTNEKLFF.

The CDR3 reads CASSPGSRSSTEAFF. CDR3 DNA: TGTGCCAGCAGCCCGGGGAGTAGGTCGAGCACTGAAGCTTTCTTT. The rearrangement links TRBV2 to TRBJ1-1; D is unclear. The V gene's germline CDR1 is SNHLY and CDR2 FYNNEI. V lost 6 bases and J 4 bases, leaving 18 bases between the germline ends. This CDR3 contains 15 residues. The whole variable domain, remainder taken from reference TRBV2 and TRBJ1-1, is EPEVTQTPSHQVTQMGQEVILRCVPISNHLYFYWYRQILGQKVEFLVSFYNNEISEKSEIFDDQFSVERPDGSNFTLKIRSTKLEDSAMYFCASSPGSRSSTEAFFGQGTRLTVV.

The chain joins TRBV18 to TRBJ2-6; 8 bases match TRBD1. The CDR3 covers 15 residues. V dropped 3 bases and J dropped 3; count of bases not matched to a gene: 1. Looked up from germline, CDR1 is KGHSH and CDR2 is LQKENI. The CDR3 nucleotides read TGTGCCAGCTCACCCGACAGGGGTGGGGCCAACGTCCTGACTTTC. Translation gives CASSPDRGGANVLTF.

The genes are TRBV27 and TRBJ1-1; D possibly corresponds to TRBD1 (5 bases). The V gene's germline CDR1 is MNHEY and CDR2 SMNVEV (reference sequence). The CDR3 consists of 14 residues. With 7 bases removed from V and 1 base from J, the gap between germline ends came to 13 bases. The CDR3 protein is CASTSRAPNTEAFF. The CDR3 bases are TGTGCCAGCACCTCCAGGGCGCCGAACACTGAAGCTTTCTTT.

The chain employs TRBV7-6 and TRBJ2-1, with 12 bases that match TRBD2. CDR3 size: 17 residues. Germline assignment: CDR1 SGHVS and CDR2 FNYEAQ. V lost 5 bases to trimming and J lost 4 bases; unmatched junction nucleotides: 9. CDR3 protein: CASSPISLAGGYNEQFF. CDR3 nucleotide sequence: TGTGCCAGCAGCCCGATCAGTCTAGCGGGAGGGTACAATGAGCAGTTCTTC.

The chain combines TRBV28 with TRBJ2-3, with 8 bases identical to TRBD2. The CDR3 covers 15 residues. V was clipped by 3 bases and J by 5 bases; unmatched bases: 7. Germline V gives CDR1 MDHEN, CDR2 SYDVKM. The CDR3 region has the DNA TGTGCCAGCAGTTTGGGCGGGGGGCCGATAGATACGCAGTATTTT. Residues: CASSLGGGPIDTQYF.

The chain has TRBV5-1 and TRBJ2-2; 13 positions match TRBD2. V shed 4 bases, J shed 6 bases, and the junction held 6 bases outside the gene matches. Germline assignment: CDR1 SGHRS and CDR2 YFSETQ. This CDR3 spans 16 amino acids. CDR3: CASSPGLAGVAGELFF. The CDR3 bases are TGCGCCAGCAGCCCAGGACTAGCGGGAGTGGCCGGGGAGCTGTTTTTT.

CDR3 nucleotides: TGTGCCAGCAGTGTAGGCGCAAATGAGCAGTTCTTC. This translates into CASSVGANEQFF. The chain couples TRBV2 to TRBJ2-1; no definite D call. There are 12 residues in the CDR3. Looked up from germline, CDR1 is SNHLY and CDR2 is FYNNEI. The V end lost 4 bases, the J end lost 7 bases, and 8 bases lay between the germline ends.

This clone turned up a few times. This chain uses TRBV6-5 with TRBJ1-2; D unclear. The CDR3 covers 9 residues. The V and J ends lost 8 bases and 6 bases respectively, with 4 bases between them. Germline CDR1 MNHEY, CDR2 SVGAGI. CDR3 bases: TGTGCCAGCTGGAATGGCTACACCTTC. It encodes CASWNGYTF.

The V gene is TRBV27, the J gene TRBJ2-6; 8 bases are a match to TRBD1. After removal of 5 bases from V and 2 bases from J, the junction contained 11 bases not matched to a gene. The CDR3 contains 18 residues. The germline V gene has CDR1 MNHEY and CDR2 SMNVEV (reference sequence). The CDR3 reads CASSPRQGLRAGANVLTF. In DNA form, the CDR3 reads TGTGCCAGCAGTCCGCGACAGGGGCTGAGGGCTGGGGCCAACGTCCTGACTTTC.

This clone was observed a handful of times. This chain connects TRBV11-1 to TRBJ2-2, with D tentatively TRBD2 (5 bases). The V and J ends lost 5 bases and 7 bases respectively, with 17 bases between them. The CDR3 runs 15 residues. Germline V gene sequence: CDR1 SGHAT, CDR2 FQDESV (reference sequence). In nucleotides, the CDR3 is TGTGCCAGCAGCCCCTCTGAGCGGAAGGACGGGGAGCTGTTTTTT. Encoded protein: CASSPSERKDGELFF.

The chain joins TRBV5-6 to TRBJ2-1, with D hard to call. CDR1 and CDR2 from the germline V gene are SGHDT and YYEEEE. The CDR3 has 15 amino acids. The V and J ends lost 5 bases and 0 bases respectively, with 12 bases between them. In nucleotides, the CDR3 is TGTGCCAGCAGTTGGGTGTCGACCTCCTACAATGAGCAGTTCTTC. Its translation is CASSWVSTSYNEQFF.

The V and J genes are TRBV11-1 and TRBJ2-7, with 10 positions matching TRBD2. The junction had 21 bases not matched to a gene; V was cut back by 5 bases and J by 5 bases. CDR1 SGHAT and CDR2 FQDESV come from the germline V gene (reference sequence). The CDR3 is 19 residues long. The CDR3 protein is CASSAYRGLAGALPNEQYF. In nucleotides, the CDR3 is TGTGCCAGCAGCGCGTATAGGGGGCTAGCGGGAGCTCTTCCAAACGAGCAGTACTTC. The full variable domain, with the rest looked up from reference TRBV11-1 and TRBJ2-7, is EAEVAQSPRYKITEKSQAVAFWCDPISGHATLYWYRQILGQGPELLVQFQDESVVDDSQLPKDRFSAERLKGVDSTLKIQPAELGDSAMYLCASSAYRGLAGALPNEQYFGPGTRLTVT.

The V gene is TRBV18, the J gene TRBJ1-3; a possible D gene is TRBD1 (5 bases). The CDR3 loop spans 16 amino acids. The V end was cut by 3 bases, the J end by 8 bases, with 20 bases between. Germline V gene sequence: CDR1 KGHSH, CDR2 LQKENI. The CDR3 spells CASSPPGPTKGDTIYF. CDR3 bases: TGTGCCAGCTCACCTCCGGGACCTACAAAAGGGGACACCATATATTTT.

CDR3 loop: CASRIQGVGTEAFF. CDR3 bases: TGTGCCAGTAGGATACAGGGGGTTGGGACTGAAGCTTTCTTT. The chain links TRBV19 to TRBJ1-1; TRBD1 matches 8 bases. The CDR3 covers 14 residues. Trimming at V came to 6 bases and at J to 5 bases, leaving 8 bases not matched to a gene. The germline V gene has CDR1 LNHDA and CDR2 SQIVND (reference sequence).